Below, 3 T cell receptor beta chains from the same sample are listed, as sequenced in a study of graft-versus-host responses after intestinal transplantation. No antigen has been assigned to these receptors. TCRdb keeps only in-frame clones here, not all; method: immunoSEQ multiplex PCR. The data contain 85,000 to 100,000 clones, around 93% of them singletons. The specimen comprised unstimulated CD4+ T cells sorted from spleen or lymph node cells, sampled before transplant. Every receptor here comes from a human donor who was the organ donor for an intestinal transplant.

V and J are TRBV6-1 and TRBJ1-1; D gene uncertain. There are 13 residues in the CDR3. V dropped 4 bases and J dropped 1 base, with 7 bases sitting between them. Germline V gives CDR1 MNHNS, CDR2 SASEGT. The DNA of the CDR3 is TGTGCCAGCAGTGTTACACGGAACACTGAAGCTTTCTTT. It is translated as CASSVTRNTEAFF.

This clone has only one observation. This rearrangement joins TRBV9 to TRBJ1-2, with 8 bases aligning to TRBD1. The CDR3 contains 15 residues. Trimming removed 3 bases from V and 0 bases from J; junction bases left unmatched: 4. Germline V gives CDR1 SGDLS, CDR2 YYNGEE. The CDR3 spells CASSARQGTNYGYTF. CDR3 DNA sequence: TGTGCCAGCAGCGCAAGACAGGGGACTAACTATGGCTACACCTTC.

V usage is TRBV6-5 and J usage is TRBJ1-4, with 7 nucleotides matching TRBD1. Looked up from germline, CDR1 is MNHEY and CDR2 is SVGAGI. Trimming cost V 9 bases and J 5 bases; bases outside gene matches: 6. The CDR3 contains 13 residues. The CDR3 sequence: CASRQGINEKLFF. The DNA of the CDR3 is TGTGCCAGTCGACAGGGCATCAATGAAAAACTGTTTTTT.